One and the same sample provided the 2 T cell receptor beta chains below, sequenced in a study of T cell changes during pregnancy in multiple sclerosis. Profiled with immunoSEQ multiplex PCR; TCRdb holds only in-frame clones, not every one. The table lists around 96,000 clones, almost 95% of them singletons, with 2.2% in the top ten. Sequenced here: peripheral blood, sampled in the third trimester of pregnancy. The receptors derive from a female donor with multiple sclerosis, enrolled in a pregnancy study.

The V gene is TRBV5-4, the J gene TRBJ2-2; no clear D. The CDR3 has 12 residues. Per germline, CDR1 SGHNT and CDR2 YYREEE (reference sequence). V was trimmed by 4 bases and J by 6 bases, leaving 7 bases between them. The CDR3 loop reads CASSLVPGELFF. The CDR3 DNA is TGTGCCAGCAGCCTAGTCCCCGGGGAGCTGTTTTTT. Supplemented by reference TRBV5-4 and TRBJ2-2, the full variable domain reads ETGVTQSPTHLIKTRGQQVTLRCSSQSGHNTVSWYQQALGQGPQFIFQYYREEENGRGNFPPRFSGLQFPNYSSELNVNALELDDSALYLCASSLVPGELFFGEGSRLTVL.

V is TRBV27 and J is TRBJ2-3, with 7 bases matching TRBD2. Germline values: CDR1 MNHEY, CDR2 SMNVEV (reference sequence). This CDR3 region has 19 residues. After removal of 4 bases from V and 0 bases from J, the junction contained 16 bases not matched to a gene. The CDR3 reads CASSSGLLPGGLSTDTQYF. In DNA form, the CDR3 reads TGTGCCAGCAGTTCGGGCCTCCTCCCGGGGGGACTAAGCACAGATACGCAGTATTTT.